This T cell receptor (beta chain) stems from a study of cytomegalovirus exposure and HLA in healthy donors. Both 60 Vbeta primers and 13 Jbeta primers went into the PCR. Data came from immunoSEQ multiplex PCR; TCRdb stores just in-frame clones and leaves some out. The sample includes about 140,000 clones. Study conclusions and caveats: The likely origin of a cluster of highly shared sequence variants was a sequencing artifact. An analysis was carried out later, and it reportedly showed fewer N-insertions in an Asian-associated ancestry cluster than the approximately 660-donor mean.

Remarks on this clone: Its antigen remains unknown.

This clonotype was sampled from a man aged 35 to 55 in good health and CMV-seronegative. Sequences were obtained from PBMCs.

DNA for the CDR3: TGTGCCAGCAGCTGGGGGGACAGCCCTACCTACGAGCAGTACTTC. This gives the protein CASSWGDSPTYEQYF. This chain connects TRBV5-8 to TRBJ2-7, with D possibly being TRBD1 (7 bases). There are 15 residues in the CDR3. Trimming took 3 bases from V and 2 from J, leaving 15 bases between them. Germline loops: CDR1 SGHTS, CDR2 YDEGEE.